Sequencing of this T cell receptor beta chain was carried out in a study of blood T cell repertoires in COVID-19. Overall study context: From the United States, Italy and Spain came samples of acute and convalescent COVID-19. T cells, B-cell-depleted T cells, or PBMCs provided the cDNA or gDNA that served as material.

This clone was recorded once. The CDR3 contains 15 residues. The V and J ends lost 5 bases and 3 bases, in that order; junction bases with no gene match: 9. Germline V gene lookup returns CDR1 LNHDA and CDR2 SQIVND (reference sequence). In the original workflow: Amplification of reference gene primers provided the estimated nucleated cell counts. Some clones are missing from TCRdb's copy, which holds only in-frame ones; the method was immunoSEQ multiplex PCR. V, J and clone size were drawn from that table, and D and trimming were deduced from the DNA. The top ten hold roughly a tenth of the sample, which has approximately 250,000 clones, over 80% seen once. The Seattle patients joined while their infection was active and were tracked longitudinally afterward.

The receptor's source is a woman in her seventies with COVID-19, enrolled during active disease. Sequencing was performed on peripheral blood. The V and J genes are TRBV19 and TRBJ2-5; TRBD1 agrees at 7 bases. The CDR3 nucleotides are TGTGCCAGTAGTCCGACGGACAGGCACAAAGAGACCCAGTACTTC. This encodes CASSPTDRHKETQYF.